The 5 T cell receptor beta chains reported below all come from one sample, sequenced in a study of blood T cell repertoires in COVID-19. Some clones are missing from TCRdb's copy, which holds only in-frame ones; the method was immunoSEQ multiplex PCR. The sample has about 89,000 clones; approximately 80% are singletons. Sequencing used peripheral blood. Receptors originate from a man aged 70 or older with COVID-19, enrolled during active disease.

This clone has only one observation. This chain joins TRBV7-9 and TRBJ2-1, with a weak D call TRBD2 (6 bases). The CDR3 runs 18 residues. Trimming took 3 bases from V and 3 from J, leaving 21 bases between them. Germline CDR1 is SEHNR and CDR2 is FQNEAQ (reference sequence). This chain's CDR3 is CASSFDLSGLPGYNEQFF. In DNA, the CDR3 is TGTGCCAGCAGCTTTGACTTATCGGGACTGCCAGGCTACAATGAGCAGTTCTTC.

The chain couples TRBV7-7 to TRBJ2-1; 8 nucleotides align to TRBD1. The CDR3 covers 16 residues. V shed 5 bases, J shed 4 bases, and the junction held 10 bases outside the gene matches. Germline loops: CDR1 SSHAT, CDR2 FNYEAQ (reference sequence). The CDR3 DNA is TGTGCCAGCAGCGAAATCCCCGGGACAGGATACAATGAGCAGTTCTTC. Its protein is CASSEIPGTGYNEQFF.

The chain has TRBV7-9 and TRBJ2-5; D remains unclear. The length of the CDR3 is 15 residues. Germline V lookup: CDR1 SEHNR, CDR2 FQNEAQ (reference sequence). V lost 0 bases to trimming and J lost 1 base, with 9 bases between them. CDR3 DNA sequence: TGTGCCAGCAGCTTAGCAGAGGCTGGCCAAGAGACCCAGTACTTC. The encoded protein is CASSLAEAGQETQYF.

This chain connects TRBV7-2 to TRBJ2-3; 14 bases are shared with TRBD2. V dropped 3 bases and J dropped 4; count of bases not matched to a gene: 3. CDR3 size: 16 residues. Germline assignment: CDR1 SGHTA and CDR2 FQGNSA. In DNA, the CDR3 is TGTGCCAGCAGCTTCCGACTAGCGGGAGGGTCAGATACGCAGTATTTT. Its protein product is CASSFRLAGGSDTQYF. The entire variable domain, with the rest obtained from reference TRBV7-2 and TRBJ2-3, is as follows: GAGVSQSPSNKVTEKGKDVELRCDPISGHTALYWYRQSLGQGLEFLIYFQGNSAPDKSGLPSDRFSAERTGGSVSTLTIQRTQQEDSAVYLCASSFRLAGGSDTQYFGPGTRLTVL.

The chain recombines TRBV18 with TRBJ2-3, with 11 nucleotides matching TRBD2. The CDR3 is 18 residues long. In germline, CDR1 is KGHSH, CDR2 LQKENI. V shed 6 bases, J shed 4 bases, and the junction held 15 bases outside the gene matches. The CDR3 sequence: CASSNQVLAGGGADTQYF. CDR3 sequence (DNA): TGTGCCAGCTCGAACCAAGTCCTAGCGGGAGGTGGGGCAGATACGCAGTATTTT.